These 29 T cell receptor beta chains were sequenced from one sample in a study of regulatory T cells in long-lasting Graves disease. Arm-PCR of CDR3 regions with iRepertoire HTBI primers generated TCR beta libraries. TCRdb re-called the multiplex PCR reads through MiXCR, storing one row per CDR3 protein. The sample has 390,000 or so distinct CDR3 sequences, about 11% seen once. Time point given: newly diagnosed GD, antithyroid drugs for less than 3 months. PBMC RNA served as the TCR library source. The same specimen was also included in a second study, on T cells in Graves' hyperthyroidism and ophthalmopathy.

This material consisted of peripheral blood mononuclear cells (PBMCs), taken at new diagnosis, from a patient treated with antithyroid drugs. Receptors originate from a woman aged 18-29 years with Graves disease.

This clonotype was seen repeatedly, ten times or more. This chain uses TRBV28 with TRBJ2-7, with 7 bases matching TRBD2. This CDR3 is 14 amino acids long. Germline V CDR1 and CDR2: MDHEN, SYDVKM. The J segment lost 0 bases and the V segment lost 5 bases, leaving 4 bases of the junction unmatched. CDR3 protein: CASSPAGSSYEQYF. CDR3 coding DNA: TGTGCCAGCAGTCCAGCGGGGAGCTCCTACGAGCAGTACTTC. Together with reference TRBV28 and TRBJ2-7, the CDR3 gives the full variable domain: DVKVTQSSRYLVKRTGEKVFLECVQDMDHENMFWYRQDPGLGLRLIYFSYDVKMKEKGDIPEGYSVSREKKERFSLILESASTNQTSMYLCASSPAGSSYEQYFGPGTRLTVT.

This clonotype showed up many times. This sequence joins TRBV12-3 or TRBV12-4 and TRBJ1-1; D call uncertain. The germline V and J ends were trimmed by 3 bases and 6 bases, with 14 bases remaining between them. The CDR3 totals 14 residues. CDR3 residues: CASSFTTKRPEAFF. The CDR3, as DNA: TGTGCCAGCAGTTTCACGACAAAACGGCCTGAAGCTTTCTTT.

The chain links TRBV7-9 to TRBJ2-3, with a weak D call TRBD1 (6 bases). Germline V gives CDR1 SEHNR, CDR2 FQNEAQ (reference sequence). Between the trimmed V and J ends, which lost 5 bases and 5 bases, there was a span of 17 bases. The CDR3 totals 15 residues. CDR3 nucleotide sequence: TGTGCCAGCAGCCGGGGATATGGGGGCGGAGATACGCAGTATTTT. It codes for CASSRGYGGGDTQYF.

This clonotype was seen ten or more times. The chain combines TRBV20-1 with TRBJ2-1; 10 bases map to TRBD1. The V gene end was trimmed by 5 bases and the J gene end by 3 bases; junction bases not matched to a gene: 10. From germline, CDR1 is DFQATT and CDR2 SNEGSKA (reference sequence). The CDR3 length is 16 residues. The CDR3 reads CSAPQPDRGDYNEQFF. The CDR3 DNA is TGCAGTGCTCCCCAACCGGACAGGGGGGACTACAATGAGCAGTTCTTC.

This clonotype was detected ten times or more. The chain joins TRBV6-1 to TRBJ1-1, with D unclear. Germline CDR1 reads MNHNS; CDR2 reads SASEGT. The ends were cut back, 5 bases at V and 6 bases at J, with 16 bases in the middle. This CDR3 region has 14 residues. The CDR3 loop reads CASSTQEFLSEAFF. The CDR3 DNA reads TGTGCCAGCAGTACCCAGGAATTTCTATCTGAAGCTTTCTTT.

This clonotype was recorded at least ten times. The chain employs TRBV7-3 and TRBJ1-1, with D perhaps TRBD1 (5 bases). Germline assignment: CDR1 SGHTA and CDR2 FQGTGA. This CDR3 comprises 16 residues. V was trimmed by 5 bases and J by 0 bases, leaving 16 bases between them. CDR3 amino acids: CASSPGGGKMNTEAFF. CDR3 bases: TGTGCCAGCAGCCCAGGCGGGGGGAAGATGAACACTGAAGCTTTCTTT.

Many counts were recorded for this clonotype. CDR3 amino acids: CATSDPGTALFF. CDR3 sequence (DNA): TGTGCCACCAGTGATCCCGGGACAGCACTGTTTTTT. This rearrangement joins TRBV24-1 to TRBJ2-2; 7 bases fit TRBD1. The CDR3 covers 12 residues. Unmatched junction bases numbered 5, after V lost 3 bases and J lost 14 bases. In germline, CDR1 is KGHDR, CDR2 SFDVKD.

In regard to this clonotype: A much larger clone differs from this one at a single base, so this may be a read error. The rearrangement uses TRBV20-1 and TRBJ2-1, with D perhaps TRBD1 (5 bases). Germline CDR1 is DFQATT and CDR2 is SNEGSKA (reference sequence). This CDR3 contains 14 residues. CDR3 loop: CSAMNRIGYNEQLF. CDR3 nucleotide sequence: TGCAGTGCCATGAACAGGATAGGTTACAATGAGCAGCTCTTC.

This clonotype was detected ten times or more. The chain has TRBV7-2 and TRBJ1-6, with 10 bases identical to TRBD1. The germline V gene encodes CDR1 SGHTA and CDR2 FQGNSA. CDR3 length: 15 residues. The J segment lost 10 bases and the V segment lost 3 bases, leaving 6 bases of the junction unmatched. DNA of the CDR3: TGTGCCAGCAGCTTTTGGGACAGGGGTGAATCACCCCTCCACTTT. Its protein is CASSFWDRGESPLHF.

The V call is TRBV18, the J call TRBJ2-1; 8 nucleotides match TRBD2. The V gene end was trimmed by 0 bases and the J gene end by 15 bases; junction bases not matched to a gene: 16. Per the germline V gene, CDR1 is KGHSH and CDR2 is LQKENI. This CDR3 is built from 16 residues. CDR3 protein: CASSPPSGLASRQGFF. The CDR3, as DNA: TGTGCCAGCTCACCACCGAGTGGACTAGCTTCTCGGCAGGGGTTCTTC.

The CDR3 DNA reads TGCAGTGCTAGAGACCAACCGTTTGTACAGGGGGAGGACGAGCAGTACTTC. It specifies CSARDQPFVQGEDEQYF. This sequence joins TRBV20-1 and TRBJ2-7; 8 nucleotides line up with TRBD1. The CDR3 totals 17 residues. Germline V gene sequence: CDR1 DFQATT, CDR2 SNEGSKA (reference sequence). V shed 0 bases, J shed 5 bases, and the junction held 15 bases outside the gene matches.

V gene TRBV10-2 combines with J gene TRBJ1-3, with D maybe TRBD1 (6 bases). Between the trimmed V and J ends, which lost 7 bases and 0 bases, there was a span of 10 bases. There are 14 residues in the CDR3. Germline CDR1 WSHSY, CDR2 SAAADI. The CDR3, as DNA: TGCGCCAGCATTGCGACAGGCTCTGGAAACACCATATATTTT. Amino acids: CASIATGSGNTIYF.

The chain employs TRBV29-1 and TRBJ2-4; TRBD2 might be the D (5 bases). CDR1 is SQVTM, CDR2 ANQGSEA, per germline. V gave up 7 bases and J gave up 1 base, with 11 bases separating them. The CDR3 is 13 amino acids. DNA of the CDR3: TGCAGCGGTTTACTAGTGGCCAAAAACATTCAGTACTTC. It translates to CSGLLVAKNIQYF.

The rearrangement joins TRBV3-1 to TRBJ2-1, with D maybe TRBD2 (5 bases). The CDR3 runs 18 residues. With 4 bases removed from V and 3 bases from J, the gap between germline ends came to 22 bases. From germline, CDR1 is LGHDT and CDR2 YNNKEL (reference sequence). The DNA of the CDR3 is TGTGCCAGCAGCCCTGTAAAAGACTACATACCGTTCTACAATGAGCAGTTCTTC. Translation gives CASSPVKDYIPFYNEQFF.

This clonotype was counted ten times or more. The V gene is TRBV28, the J gene TRBJ1-2, with D unresolved. CDR1 and CDR2 (germline): MDHEN, SYDVKM. This CDR3 contains 12 residues. The V end lost 6 bases, the J end lost 4 bases, and 9 bases lay between the germline ends. As DNA, the CDR3 is TGTGCCAGCAGCCAGATAGCCTATGGCTACACCTTC. Encoded protein: CASSQIAYGYTF.

In this sample, this clonotype turned up many times. This sequence joins TRBV3-1 and TRBJ2-2; perhaps TRBD1 as D (6 bases). Trimming shortened V by 4 bases and J by 9 bases, and 12 bases separated the two germline ends. Germline V gene sequence: CDR1 LGHDT, CDR2 YNNKEL (reference sequence). CDR3 size: 13 residues. The CDR3 DNA follows: TGTGCCAGCAGCCCCGGACAGATCAGGGAGCTGTTTTTT. This translates into CASSPGQIRELFF.

Many counts were recorded for this clonotype. The rearrangement links TRBV7-9 to TRBJ2-1, with a possible D match to TRBD2 (5 bases). The V gene's germline CDR1 is SEHNR and CDR2 FQNEAQ (reference sequence). Trimming cost V 5 bases and J 8 bases, with 25 bases left between them. The CDR3 is made up of 17 amino acids. The CDR3 loop reads CASSPRHRSAAVYEQFF. In nucleotides, the CDR3 is TGTGCCAGCAGCCCCCGTCACCGATCAGCGGCGGTGTATGAGCAGTTCTTC.

This chain connects TRBV29-1 to TRBJ2-5; 9 bases are shared with TRBD2. Per germline, CDR1 SQVTM and CDR2 ANQGSEA. CDR3 length equals 15 residues. V shed 6 bases, J shed 5 bases, and the junction held 13 bases outside the gene matches. CDR3 in DNA: TGCAGCGTCCCTATTAGCGGGGGTGTTGTCGAGACCCAGTACTTC. Its translation: CSVPISGGVVETQYF.

This clonotype has a count of ten or more. The V and J genes are TRBV24-1 and TRBJ2-7; D possibly corresponds to TRBD1 (6 bases). Trimming took 7 bases from V and 1 from J, leaving 10 bases between them. Germline V gene sequence: CDR1 KGHDR, CDR2 SFDVKD. There are 13 residues in the CDR3. The CDR3 is CATRSGVSYEQYF. CDR3 nucleotide sequence: TGTGCCACCAGATCAGGGGTATCCTACGAGCAGTACTTC.

This clonotype was seen many times. The chain carries TRBV19 and TRBJ2-5; unclear D gene. The length of the CDR3 is 13 residues. The germline V gene has CDR1 LNHDA and CDR2 SQIVND (reference sequence). The V gene lost 1 base and the J gene lost 0 bases, with 3 bases spanning the gap. The CDR3 bases are TGTGCCAGTAGTATAGGAAACCAAGAGACCCAGTACTTC. This gives the protein CASSIGNQETQYF.

This clonotype was seen ten or more times. The chain uses TRBV20-1 and TRBJ2-5; 7 positions match TRBD2. The CDR3 totals 13 residues. Germline CDR1 and CDR2: DFQATT and SNEGSKA (reference sequence). With V trimmed by 5 bases and J by 5 bases, 8 bases remained unmatched. In DNA, the CDR3 is TGCAGTGCTGCGAGGGGCGGGAGTGAGACCCAGTACTTC. Its translation: CSAARGGSETQYF.

This clonotype was detected only a few times. The chain carries TRBV9 and TRBJ1-6; D gene unclear. V lost 0 bases and J 7 bases, leaving 2 bases between the germline ends. Germline values: CDR1 SGDLS, CDR2 YYNGEE. The CDR3 is made up of 12 amino acids. The CDR3 spells CASSVENSPLHF. The CDR3 DNA sequence: TGTGCCAGCAGCGTAGAGAATTCACCCCTCCACTTT.

This clonotype was detected ten times or more. The J gene is TRBJ1-2, the V gene TRBV4-3, with D possibly matching TRBD1 (6 bases). The CDR3 runs 15 residues. Germline V gene sequence: CDR1 LGHNA, CDR2 YSLEER. With 0 bases removed from V and 0 bases from J, the gap between germline ends came to 8 bases. The CDR3 DNA follows: TGCGCCAGCAGCCAAGAGGAGGGGGCTAACTATGGCTACACCTTC. It yields the protein CASSQEEGANYGYTF.

V gene TRBV20-1 combines with J gene TRBJ2-7, with D possibly TRBD2 on 5 matching bases. CDR1 and CDR2 (germline): DFQATT, SNEGSKA (reference sequence). The CDR3 is 14 amino acids. Trimming left V 6 bases short and J 0 bases short, with 15 bases between. CDR3 loop: CSAARRAISYEQYF. For the CDR3, the DNA is TGCAGTGCGGCCAGGCGGGCCATCTCCTACGAGCAGTACTTC.

To note about this clonotype: At one of its ends the junction is not consistent with the germline gene, which may arise from a read error. The chain joins TRBV11-2 to TRBJ2-3; 10 nucleotides match TRBD2. Germline CDR1 is SGHAT and CDR2 is FQNNGV. The CDR3 extends over 17 amino acids. CDR3 sequence reads: CASSQLITGTSVDTQYF. The CDR3 DNA is TGCGCCAGCAGCCAGCTAATAACCGGGACTAGCGTAGATACGCAGTATTTT.

This clonotype was recorded at least ten times. DNA for the CDR3: TGTGCCAGCAGTTACTCCCTCGTGAAGCGGGACGGCACAGATACGCAGTATTTT. Residues: CASSYSLVKRDGTDTQYF. The rearrangement uses TRBV6-2 or TRBV6-3 and TRBJ2-3, with 7 bases lining up with TRBD2. The CDR3 runs to 18 residues. Germline CDR1 MNHEY, CDR2 SVGEGT. The J segment lost 1 base and the V segment lost 0 bases, leaving 10 bases of the junction unmatched.

This clonotype was detected many times. The genes are TRBV2 and TRBJ2-2; the match to TRBD1 covers 8 bases. This CDR3 region has 14 residues. From germline, CDR1 is SNHLY and CDR2 FYNNEI. V gave up 6 bases and J gave up 2 bases; unmatched junction bases: 2. CDR3 amino acids: CASRDRVNTGELFF. DNA for the CDR3: TGTGCCAGCAGGGACAGGGTAAACACCGGGGAGCTGTTTTTT.

This clonotype occurred many times. This rearrangement joins TRBV6-2 or TRBV6-3 to TRBJ1-5, with 9 bases matching TRBD1. V was pared by 5 bases and J by 5 bases, with 10 bases of the junction left unmatched. CDR1 is MNHEY and CDR2 is SVGEGT in the germline V gene. The CDR3 runs 16 residues. CDR3: CASSVSGTGYYQPQHF. DNA for the CDR3: TGTGCCAGCAGTGTATCCGGGACAGGGTATTATCAGCCCCAGCATTTT.

This clonotype was seen a few times. The J gene is TRBJ1-5, the V gene TRBV7-2, with D hard to call. Between the trimmed V and J ends, which lost 2 bases and 0 bases, there was a span of 5 bases. The CDR3 runs 14 residues. Germline V gene sequence: CDR1 SGHTA, CDR2 FQGNSA. The CDR3 spells CASSLRPSNQPQHF. The CDR3 DNA follows: TGTGCCAGCAGCTTAAGGCCTAGCAATCAGCCCCAGCATTTT.